These 27 T cell receptor beta chains share one sample of origin, sequenced in a study of post-analysis software for immune sequencing data. Study findings and constraints: The five TRBV segments detected at higher frequency in patients than in controls included TRBV5-6, TRBV5-1 and TRBV20-1.

Their specific antigens are unknown. Built from TCR beta cDNA, the libraries had unique molecular identifiers in them. One entry per CDR3 protein results from TCRdb running MiXCR on the PCR reads. The sample carries about 430,000 distinct CDR3 sequences, 39% recorded once. The sequenced sample consisted of blood. These receptors all stem from a girl aged 2 to 10 with multiple sclerosis.

The chain employs TRBV7-2 and TRBJ2-1, with D possibly being TRBD2 (6 bases). With 4 bases removed from V and 1 base from J, the gap between germline ends came to 11 bases. CDR1 and CDR2 from the germline V gene are SGHTA and FQGNSA. This CDR3 comprises 15 residues. In nucleotides, the CDR3 is TGTGCCAGCAGCTCCCGGGACTCATCCTACAATGAGCAGTTCTTC. Encoded protein: CASSSRDSSYNEQFF.

The chain joins TRBV9 to TRBJ2-3; TRBD2 might be the D (6 bases). The V gene lost 3 bases and the J gene lost 4 bases, with 18 bases spanning the gap. The CDR3 consists of 16 residues. Germline CDR1 SGDLS, CDR2 YYNGEE. The CDR3 nucleotides are TGTGCCAGCAGCGGATTCCGGGAGCAAGCTGCAGATACGCAGTATTTT. Translation: CASSGFREQAADTQYF. Looking up the rest from reference TRBV9 and TRBJ2-3 gives the full variable domain: DSGVTQTPKHLITATGQRVTLRCSPRSGDLSVYWYQQSLDQGLQFLIQYYNGEERAKGNILERFSAQQFPDLHSELNLSSLELGDSALYFCASSGFREQAADTQYFGPGTRLTVL.

This clonotype was picked up a small number of times. This sequence joins TRBV7-2 and TRBJ1-2; the match to TRBD1 covers 7 bases. The germline gives CDR1 SGHTA, CDR2 FQGNSA. The J segment lost 5 bases and the V segment lost 4 bases, leaving 13 bases of the junction unmatched. The CDR3 length is 16 residues. CDR3: CASSYPDRMVVYGYTF. The CDR3, as DNA: TGTGCCAGCAGCTACCCGGACAGGATGGTTGTTTATGGCTACACCTTC.

A note on this clonotype: The conserved phenylalanine or tryptophan normally closing the CDR3 is absent here, so this likely arose from a read error. The chain has TRBV12-3 or TRBV12-4 and TRBJ2-3; 8 bases match TRBD1. Unmatched junction bases numbered 4, after V lost 4 bases and J lost 1 base. The CDR3 is made up of 15 amino acids. As DNA, the CDR3 is TGTGCCAGCAGTTCATTCAGGGGGCGCACAGATACGCAGTATTCT. This codes for CASSSFRGRTDTQYS.

This clonotype was observed a handful of times. The rearrangement links TRBV20-1 to TRBJ1-2, with a weak D call TRBD1 (5 bases). Germline CDR1 DFQATT, CDR2 SNEGSKA (reference sequence). V gave up 3 bases and J gave up 7 bases, with 12 bases separating them. This CDR3 has 12 amino acids. The CDR3 DNA sequence: TGCAGTGCTAGCGGGACCAAGGGTGGCTACACCTTC. This encodes CSASGTKGGYTF.

The chain links TRBV4-3 to TRBJ2-3; 14 bases match TRBD2. This CDR3 is 15 amino acids long. V lost 3 bases and J lost 6; bases outside the gene matches: 2. Germline values: CDR1 LGHNA, CDR2 YSLEER. CDR3 region: CASSQTSGRADTQYF. The CDR3 DNA sequence: TGCGCCAGCAGCCAGACTAGCGGGAGGGCCGATACGCAGTATTTT.

This clonotype has only a few counts. V gene TRBV5-5 combines with J gene TRBJ1-1; a possible D gene is TRBD1 (6 bases). The germline V and J ends were trimmed by 0 bases and 1 base, with 16 bases remaining between them. CDR3 length: 17 amino acids. Germline V gene sequence: CDR1 SGHKS, CDR2 YYEKEE (reference sequence). The CDR3 DNA reads as TGTGCCAGCAGCTTGGAGGGGGGGCGCTTAAGGAACACTGAAGCTTTCTTT. It codes for CASSLEGGRLRNTEAFF.

V gene TRBV20-1 combines with J gene TRBJ2-1; the match to TRBD2 covers 8 bases. V was pared by 3 bases and J by 8 bases, with 12 bases of the junction left unmatched. The CDR3 covers 15 residues. Germline V gene data show CDR1 as DFQATT and CDR2 as SNEGSKA (reference sequence). The CDR3 DNA sequence: TGCAGTGCTAGGGCCCTAGCGGGTCCTGGGCATGAGCAGTTCTTC. Translating gives CSARALAGPGHEQFF.

The genes are TRBV5-1 and TRBJ1-4; D is perhaps TRBD1 (5 bases). V lost 4 bases and J 7 bases, leaving 17 bases between the germline ends. In germline, CDR1 is SGHRS, CDR2 YFSETQ. The CDR3 sequence is 15 residues long. The CDR3 sequence: CASSKEGIRSEKLFF. CDR3 nucleotide sequence: TGCGCCAGCAGCAAGGAGGGGATCCGTAGTGAAAAACTGTTTTTT.

The CDR3 bases are TGCAGTGCTAGCCGGGTCCCGGGTACTGAAGCTTTCTTT. As protein: CSASRVPGTEAFF. V is TRBV20-1 and J is TRBJ1-1; D is unclear. CDR3 length: 13 residues. V gave up 3 bases and J gave up 5 bases, with 13 bases separating them. The germline gives CDR1 DFQATT, CDR2 SNEGSKA (reference sequence).

The chain carries TRBV10-3 and TRBJ2-5, with D hard to call. The CDR3 loop spans 13 amino acids. Trimming cost V 3 bases and J 2 bases, with 7 bases left between them. Germline loops: CDR1 ENHRY, CDR2 SYGVKD. The CDR3 coding sequence is TGTGCCATCAGTGAAAACAGACAAGAGACCCAGTACTTC. Amino acid sequence: CAISENRQETQYF.

This clonotype was recorded a few times. The chain recombines TRBV5-1 with TRBJ2-1, with D perhaps given as TRBD1 or TRBD2 (6 bases each). V lost 0 bases and J 8 bases, leaving 21 bases between the germline ends. The CDR3 loop spans 17 amino acids. From germline, CDR1 is SGHRS and CDR2 YFSETQ. CDR3 sequence: CASSLARGGPVVDEQFF. The CDR3 nucleotides read TGCGCCAGCAGCTTGGCCCGTGGGGGGCCCGTCGTCGATGAGCAGTTCTTC.

This clonotype turned up a few times. The gene calls are TRBV20-1 and TRBJ2-7; D possibly uses TRBD1 or TRBD2 (5 bases each). V was cut by 5 bases and J by 4 bases, with 18 bases left in between. The CDR3 loop spans 14 amino acids. Germline V gives CDR1 DFQATT, CDR2 SNEGSKA (reference sequence). This CDR3 reads CSAPPGASPYEQYF. CDR3 DNA: TGCAGTGCTCCCCCCGGGGCGTCTCCTTACGAGCAGTACTTC.

The chain has TRBV14 and TRBJ2-7, with 11 bases that match TRBD2. The closer fit of TRBJ2-5 to the DNA end suggests the J call may be wrong. CDR1 is SGHDN and CDR2 is FVKESK in the germline V gene. This CDR3 region has 18 residues. The CDR3 reads CASSGFEGTSGEIRTQYF. The CDR3 nucleotides read TGTGCCAGCAGCGGATTTGAGGGGACTAGCGGAGAGATCAGGACCCAGTACTTC.

This chain connects TRBV14 to TRBJ2-1; 7 positions match TRBD1. CDR1 is SGHDN and CDR2 is FVKESK in the germline V gene. The CDR3 is made up of 16 amino acids. V was clipped by 3 bases and J by 4 bases; unmatched bases: 9. The CDR3 is CASSHRRDSLYNEQFF. The CDR3, as DNA: TGTGCCAGCAGCCATCGACGGGACAGCCTTTACAATGAGCAGTTCTTC.

The genes are TRBV10-3 and TRBJ2-1; D ambiguous. V lost 2 bases and J lost 1, with 12 bases in between. The germline V gene encodes CDR1 ENHRY and CDR2 SYGVKD. This CDR3 contains 16 residues. The CDR3 DNA follows: TGTGCCATCAGTGAGCCAAGGGTGGAGTCCTACAATGAGCAGTTCTTC. Translation gives CAISEPRVESYNEQFF.

This clonotype came up a few times. V usage is TRBV29-1 and J usage is TRBJ2-5; the D is unclear. V lost 7 bases to trimming and J lost 2 bases, with 14 bases between them. Germline loops: CDR1 SQVTM, CDR2 ANQGSEA. The CDR3 totals 13 residues. This chain's CDR3 is CSATDGRQETQYF. CDR3 nucleotide sequence: TGCAGCGCCACGGACGGCAGGCAAGAGACCCAGTACTTC.

V and J are TRBV7-2 and TRBJ2-3; possibly TRBD2 for D (6 bases). The CDR3 has 17 amino acids. Germline V CDR1 and CDR2: SGHTA, FQGNSA. V was shortened by 7 bases and J by 7 bases, with 27 bases between the two germline ends. As DNA, the CDR3 is TGTGCCAGCACCCACGGAGGGGTGGAGCTAGCCCAATATACGCAGTATTTT. Residues: CASTHGGVELAQYTQYF.

As concerns this clonotype: Relative to the germline gene, one junction end is altered; a read error may explain this. The chain couples TRBV6-2 or TRBV6-3 to TRBJ1-1, with unresolved D. The CDR3 covers 15 residues. Per the germline V gene, CDR1 is MNHEY and CDR2 is SVGEGT. CDR3 sequence (DNA): TGTGCCAGCAGCTACTCGGACGGCGGGAACACTGAAGCTTTCTTT. This codes for CASSYSDGGNTEAFF.

There are a few counts of this clonotype. This chain uses TRBV29-1 with TRBJ1-2; D is ambiguous. The CDR3 runs 16 residues. The V gene lost 1 base and the J gene lost 4 bases, with 19 bases spanning the gap. CDR1 is SQVTM and CDR2 is ANQGSEA in the germline V gene. CDR3 in amino acids: CSVEVTGRLVSYGYTF. As DNA, the CDR3 is TGCAGCGTTGAAGTTACTGGAAGGCTTGTGAGCTATGGCTACACCTTC.

Notes on this clonotype: One junction end disagrees with the germline gene, perhaps due to a read error. The V call is TRBV20-1, the J call TRBJ2-7; 7 bases line up with TRBD1. This CDR3 has 12 residues. Germline CDR1 DFQATT, CDR2 SNEGSKA (reference sequence). The CDR3 coding sequence is TGCAGGGCTAGACAGGGTTCCTACGAGCAGTACTTC. It translates to CRARQGSYEQYF.

The rearrangement joins TRBV12-3 or TRBV12-4 to TRBJ1-1; the D is unclear. Between the trimmed V and J ends, which lost 1 base and 1 base, there was a span of 16 bases. The CDR3 covers 17 residues. The CDR3 sequence is CASSLGLGLIGNTEAFF. CDR3 DNA sequence: TGTGCCAGCAGTTTAGGACTTGGGCTCATAGGGAACACTGAAGCTTTCTTT.

In its sample, this clonotype was seen once. V and J are TRBV12-3 or TRBV12-4 and TRBJ2-3; 12 nucleotides line up with TRBD2. The V gene end was trimmed by 4 bases and the J gene end by 5 bases; junction bases not matched to a gene: 4. This CDR3 region has 15 residues. CDR3 residues: CASSSSGGAVDTQYF. CDR3 coding DNA: TGTGCCAGCAGTTCTAGCGGGGGGGCTGTAGATACGCAGTATTTT.

This clonotype appeared a few times. The chain is built from TRBV20-1 and TRBJ2-3, with TRBD2 as a possible D gene (5 bases). The ends were cut back, 6 bases at V and 4 bases at J, with 17 bases in the middle. The CDR3 spans 14 residues. Germline loops: CDR1 DFQATT, CDR2 SNEGSKA (reference sequence). CDR3 amino acids: CSAGDRGRADTQYF. Here the CDR3 DNA reads TGCAGTGCGGGAGACCGGGGAAGGGCAGATACGCAGTATTTT.

This clonotype has a single count. This may be a read error: a much more frequent sequence differs by one nucleotide. In this CDR3 the conserved last residue, phenylalanine or tryptophan, is missing, so a read error is likely. The rearrangement links TRBV5-1 to TRBJ2-2, with D hard to call. Germline V gene data show CDR1 as SGHRS and CDR2 as YFSETQ. V dropped 2 bases and J dropped 2 bases, with 10 bases sitting between them. CDR3 length equals 15 residues. The DNA for the CDR3 is TGCGCCAGCAGCTTAGACGTACTAAACACCGGGGAGCTGTTTTTG. Translation gives CASSLDVLNTGELFL.

In its sample, this clonotype was seen many times. This chain uses TRBV7-9 with TRBJ2-3; 8 bases align to TRBD1. The CDR3 consists of 15 residues. CDR1 is SEHNR and CDR2 is FQNEAQ in the germline V gene (reference sequence). Germline trimming cut 2 bases from V and 3 bases from J; bases unmatched to any gene: 4. CDR3 nucleotide sequence: TGTGCCAGCAGCTTATCGGGACAGGCAACAGATACGCAGTATTTT. This codes for CASSLSGQATDTQYF. Full variable domain (remainder filled in from reference TRBV7-9 and TRBJ2-3): DTGVSQNPRHKITKRGQNVTFRCDPISEHNRLYWYRQTLGQGPEFLTYFQNEAQLEKSRLLSDRFSAERPKGSFSTLEIQRTEQGDSAMYLCASSLSGQATDTQYFGPGTRLTVL.

This clonotype was recorded only once. V usage is TRBV10-3 and J usage is TRBJ1-4; D call uncertain. V gave up 0 bases and J gave up 7 bases, with 12 bases separating them. The length of the CDR3 is 15 residues. CDR1 and CDR2 (germline): ENHRY, SYGVKD. The CDR3 sequence: CAISESGSETEKLFF. Here the CDR3 DNA reads TGTGCCATCAGTGAGTCGGGCAGCGAGACTGAAAAACTGTTTTTT.